This T cell receptor beta chain was identified in a study of blood T cells in healthy people across ages. Using a J-beta primer mix together with a sample-barcoded 5' primer, a second PCR was run for roughly 6 to 12 cycles. A single record per CDR3 protein comes from TCRdb applying MiXCR to the 5' RACE reads. The sample includes approximately 1,700,000 distinct CDR3 sequences, roughly 43% of them seen just once. The CDR3 is 15 residues long. V lost 3 bases to trimming and J lost 4 bases; unmatched junction nucleotides: 11. Germline CDR1 is DFQATT and CDR2 is SNEGSKA (reference sequence). Isolation recovered at least 6 million PBMCs from every sample. This clonotype has only a few counts.

The clonotype originates from a human donor in good health. V usage is TRBV20-1 and J usage is TRBJ2-5; 7 bases are a match to TRBD1. The sequencing input was blood. This CDR3 is CSAREPGQRSETQYF. The CDR3 coding sequence is TGCAGTGCTAGGGAGCCGGGACAGCGGTCAGAGACCCAGTACTTC.